The present T cell receptor beta chain was sequenced within a study of cytomegalovirus exposure and HLA in healthy donors. Study results and limitations: Across all donors, roughly uniform sequencing depth was an assumption of the presence/absence analyses. Accurate predictions that matched the HLA-A and HLA-B alleles of most subjects were reportedly made from TCR beta sequences.

The PCR used 60 Vbeta and 13 Jbeta primers. This table comes from immunoSEQ multiplex PCR, and its TCRdb copy is limited to in-frame clones, with some not included. The sample has fewer than 200,000 clones, less than 90% seen once; the top ten hold under 6%. Turning to this clone: Its antigen is not identified.

The origin of this receptor is a woman in her 50s in good health and CMV-seropositive. Sequencing used PBMCs.

The CDR3 coding sequence is TGTGCCATCAGTGAGTCCACCTACACAGGTGAAGCTTTCTTT. Its protein is CAISESTYTGEAFF. The V call is TRBV10-3, the J call TRBJ1-1, with a tentative D call TRBD1 (5 bases). From germline, CDR1 is ENHRY and CDR2 SYGVKD. Between the trimmed V and J ends, which lost 0 bases and 7 bases, there was a span of 12 bases. The CDR3 length is 14 residues.